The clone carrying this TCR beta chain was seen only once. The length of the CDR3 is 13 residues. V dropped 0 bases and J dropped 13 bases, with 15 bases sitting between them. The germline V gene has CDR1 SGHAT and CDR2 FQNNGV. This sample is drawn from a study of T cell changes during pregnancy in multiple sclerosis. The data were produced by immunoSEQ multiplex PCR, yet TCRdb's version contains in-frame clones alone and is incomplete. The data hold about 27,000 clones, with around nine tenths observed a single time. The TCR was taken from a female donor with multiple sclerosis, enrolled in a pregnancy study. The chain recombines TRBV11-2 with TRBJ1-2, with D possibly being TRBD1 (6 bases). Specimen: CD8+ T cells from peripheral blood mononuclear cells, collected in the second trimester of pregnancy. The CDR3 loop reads CASSLDSRTECTF. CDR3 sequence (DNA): TGTGCCAGCAGCTTAGATAGCCGGACAGAGTGCACCTTC.